This record concerns one T cell receptor (beta chain) sequence. Antigen specificity is unknown. The sample belongs to a study of T cell responses to AZD1222 COVID-19 vaccine. Overall study findings and caveats: The study sampled repertoires only after the peak T cell response.

Only in-frame clones appear in the TCRdb table, and some are missing; sequencing was by immunoSEQ multiplex PCR. The repertoire holds approximately 150,000 clones, with just over 90% as singletons. V lost 3 bases, J lost 4 bases, and 5 bases lay in between. The CDR3 runs 12 residues. In germline, CDR1 is SGHTA, CDR2 FQGNSA. The chain links TRBV7-2 to TRBJ2-3; D not certain. The clonotype comes from an adult in good health. This specimen was peripheral blood, taken on day 0 of MenACWY control vaccination. The CDR3 DNA reads as TGTGCCAGCAGCTTGGCCCCAGATACGCAGTATTTT. Protein product: CASSLAPDTQYF.